The rows below give T cell receptor beta chains drawn from one sample of a study of T cell responses to AZD1222 COVID-19 vaccine. Generated by immunoSEQ multiplex PCR, the TCRdb table keeps only in-frame clones and is missing some. Of 90,000 to 150,000 clones listed, approximately 90% are singletons. The sequencing here drew on peripheral blood, taken on day 0 of AZD1222 vaccination. These receptors came from an adult in good health. Both conserved end residues are part of each CDR3. D genes are given only for firm matches. Expanded clones are given a class, and other clones once, few, many or no size at all.

j_gene: TRBJ2-2
abundance: .
d_gene: .
v_gene: TRBV27
CDR3nt: TGTGCCAGCAGAGGTTTGGGCGGGACGACCGGGGAGCTGTTTTTT
CDR3aa: CASRGLGGTTGELFF

j_gene: TRBJ2-1
abundance: .
d_gene: .
v_gene: TRBV6-2/TRBV6-3
CDR3nt: TGTGCCAGCAGTTCGTATCCCGGGGATGAGCAGTTCTTC
CDR3aa: CASSSYPGDEQFF

j_gene: TRBJ2-1
abundance: .
d_gene: .
v_gene: TRBV6-5
CDR3nt: TGTGCCAGCAGTCCCTCTAGCGACCCCTACAATGAGCAGTTCTTC
CDR3aa: CASSPSSDPYNEQFF

j_gene: TRBJ1-2
abundance: .
d_gene: TRBD1
v_gene: TRBV4-2
CDR3nt: TGTGCCAGCAGCCAAGATGGGGACAGGGAACGTGGCTACACCTTC
CDR3aa: CASSQDGDRERGYTF

j_gene: TRBJ2-3
abundance: .
d_gene: .
v_gene: TRBV5-1
CDR3nt: TGCGCCAGCAGCTTGCCGGGTAGCACAGATACGCAGTATTTT
CDR3aa: CASSLPGSTDTQYF

j_gene: TRBJ2-1
abundance: .
d_gene: .
v_gene: TRBV7-2
CDR3nt: TGTGCCAGCAGCCTCTCCGCTTACAATGAGCAGTTCTTC
CDR3aa: CASSLSAYNEQFF

j_gene: TRBJ2-1
abundance: .
d_gene: TRBD1
v_gene: TRBV3-1/TRBV3-2
CDR3nt: TGTGCCAGCAGCCAAATCGGGACAGGCTCGGCCAATGAGCAGTTCTTC
CDR3aa: CASSQIGTGSANEQFF

j_gene: TRBJ2-1
abundance: .
d_gene: .
v_gene: TRBV10-2
CDR3nt: TGCGCCAGCACCATATCTCAGGGGAGTGGTGAGCAGTTCTTC
CDR3aa: CASTISQGSGEQFF

j_gene: TRBJ1-2
abundance: .
d_gene: .
v_gene: TRBV9
CDR3nt: TGTGCCAGCAGCGTAGGGTATGGCTACACCTTC
CDR3aa: CASSVGYGYTF

j_gene: TRBJ2-2
abundance: .
d_gene: .
v_gene: TRBV6-6
CDR3nt: TGTGCCAGCAGTTACTCGACTACCGGGGAGCTGTTTTTT
CDR3aa: CASSYSTTGELFF

j_gene: TRBJ1-1
abundance: .
d_gene: .
v_gene: TRBV5-1
CDR3nt: TGCGCCAGCAGCCCGGGGGGCACTGAAGCTTTCTTT
CDR3aa: CASSPGGTEAFF

j_gene: TRBJ1-1
abundance: .
d_gene: .
v_gene: TRBV30
CDR3nt: TGTGCCTGGAGTCTCGGACCTAACACTGAAGCTTTCTTT
CDR3aa: CAWSLGPNTEAFF

j_gene: TRBJ2-7
abundance: once
d_gene: .
v_gene: TRBV11-2
CDR3nt: TGTGCCAGCAGCTTAAAGCGAGTTGACGAGCAGTACTTC
CDR3aa: CASSLKRVDEQYF

j_gene: TRBJ1-4
abundance: .
d_gene: .
v_gene: TRBV15
CDR3nt: TGTGCCACCTCAGGGGTAGAAAAACTGTTTTTT
CDR3aa: CATSGVEKLFF

j_gene: TRBJ2-1
abundance: once
d_gene: TRBD2
v_gene: TRBV19
CDR3nt: TGTGCCAGTAGTTTGAAGCGGGAGGGCCTCTCCTACAATGAGCAGTTCTTC
CDR3aa: CASSLKREGLSYNEQFF

j_gene: TRBJ2-6
abundance: .
d_gene: TRBD1
v_gene: TRBV29-1
CDR3nt: TGCAGCGTCTCAGGGGGGGACAGGGGCTCGCGAGCCAACGTCCTGACTTTC
CDR3aa: CSVSGGDRGSRANVLTF

j_gene: TRBJ1-1
abundance: once
d_gene: .
v_gene: TRBV25-1
CDR3nt: TGTGCCAGCAGTGTTTCGGGGGGGGCCTGGGGGGCTGAAGCTTTCTTT
CDR3aa: CASSVSGGAWGAEAFF

j_gene: TRBJ1-4
abundance: .
d_gene: .
v_gene: TRBV9
CDR3nt: TGTGCCAGCAGCGCCACAGGTGGGGGTGAAAAACTGTTTTTT
CDR3aa: CASSATGGGEKLFF

j_gene: TRBJ1-5
abundance: .
d_gene: .
v_gene: TRBV19
CDR3nt: TGTGCCAGTAGCCCGAGGGGGGACACCTATCAGCCCCAGCATTTT
CDR3aa: CASSPRGDTYQPQHF

j_gene: TRBJ1-5
abundance: .
d_gene: .
v_gene: TRBV4-1
CDR3nt: TGCGCCAGCAGCCCGTCGGGAAGTGTAGGTCAGCCCCAGCATTTT
CDR3aa: CASSPSGSVGQPQHF

j_gene: TRBJ1-1
abundance: .
d_gene: .
v_gene: TRBV24-1
CDR3nt: TGTGCCACCAGTGCCAGGAACACTGAAGCTTTCTTT
CDR3aa: CATSARNTEAFF

j_gene: TRBJ2-7
abundance: .
d_gene: TRBD2
v_gene: TRBV3-1/TRBV3-2
CDR3nt: TGTGCCAGCAGCCGAACTAGCGGGAGCTCCTACGAGCAGTACTTC
CDR3aa: CASSRTSGSSYEQYF

j_gene: TRBJ2-3
abundance: .
d_gene: .
v_gene: TRBV5-1
CDR3nt: TGCGCCAGCAGCCCCGGGTACGCAGATACGCAGTATTTT
CDR3aa: CASSPGYADTQYF

j_gene: TRBJ1-2
abundance: .
d_gene: .
v_gene: TRBV5-1
CDR3nt: TGCGCCAGCAGCTTGTCCCCAAACGGGATCTATGGCTACACCTTC
CDR3aa: CASSLSPNGIYGYTF

j_gene: TRBJ1-3
abundance: .
d_gene: .
v_gene: TRBV11-2
CDR3nt: TGTGCCAGCAGCTTAATGGGCAGGGCGACTGGAAACACCATATATTTT
CDR3aa: CASSLMGRATGNTIYF

j_gene: TRBJ1-5
abundance: few
d_gene: .
v_gene: TRBV2
CDR3nt: TGTGCCAGCAGTACCGACTGGGGGGTCAATCAGCCCCAGCATTTT
CDR3aa: CASSTDWGVNQPQHF

j_gene: TRBJ1-3
abundance: .
d_gene: .
v_gene: TRBV30
CDR3nt: TGTGCCTGGAGTAGACTACAGTTCTCTGGAAACACCATATATTTT
CDR3aa: CAWSRLQFSGNTIYF

j_gene: TRBJ1-2
abundance: .
d_gene: TRBD1
v_gene: TRBV29-1
CDR3nt: TGCAGCGTTGAGACCGGGACAGGGGAAGGTGGCTACACCTTC
CDR3aa: CSVETGTGEGGYTF

j_gene: TRBJ1-2
abundance: .
d_gene: .
v_gene: TRBV28
CDR3nt: TGTGCCAGCAGTCCCCCTGGACGGACCTATGGCTACACCTTC
CDR3aa: CASSPPGRTYGYTF

j_gene: TRBJ2-1
abundance: .
d_gene: .
v_gene: TRBV6-5
CDR3nt: TGTGCCAGCAAACGGGCTGACAATGAGCAGTTCTTC
CDR3aa: CASKRADNEQFF

j_gene: TRBJ1-4
abundance: .
d_gene: .
v_gene: TRBV11-1
CDR3nt: TGTGCCAGCAGCTTAGCGATTGATTCAACTAATGAAAAACTGTTTTTT
CDR3aa: CASSLAIDSTNEKLFF

j_gene: TRBJ2-4
abundance: .
d_gene: .
v_gene: TRBV4-1
CDR3nt: TGCGCCAGCAGCCAAGTTAGTGGCATTCAGTACTTC
CDR3aa: CASSQVSGIQYF

j_gene: TRBJ1-5
abundance: .
d_gene: .
v_gene: TRBV2
CDR3nt: TGTGCCAGCAGTGAGGGTGGGCTGGGCAATCAGCCCCAGCATTTT
CDR3aa: CASSEGGLGNQPQHF

j_gene: TRBJ2-2
abundance: .
d_gene: .
v_gene: TRBV6-5
CDR3nt: TGTGCCAGCACCGCCCTGACAAACACCGGGGAGCTGTTTTTT
CDR3aa: CASTALTNTGELFF

j_gene: TRBJ1-6
abundance: .
d_gene: .
v_gene: TRBV5-1
CDR3nt: TGCGCCAGCAGCTTGGAGGGGCTCGGTAATTCACCCCTCCACTTT
CDR3aa: CASSLEGLGNSPLHF

j_gene: TRBJ1-2
abundance: .
d_gene: .
v_gene: TRBV5-4
CDR3nt: TGTGCCAGCAGCTTGGCAGGCCCTTTCTATGGCTACACCTTC
CDR3aa: CASSLAGPFYGYTF

j_gene: TRBJ2-5
abundance: .
d_gene: .
v_gene: TRBV3-1/TRBV3-2
CDR3nt: TGTGCCAGCAGCCAAGATTGGCGGGGACAAGAGACCCAGTACTTC
CDR3aa: CASSQDWRGQETQYF

j_gene: TRBJ2-3
abundance: .
d_gene: .
v_gene: TRBV6-5
CDR3nt: TGTGCCAGCAGTACACTGGGCGAGAGCACAGATACGCAGTATTTT
CDR3aa: CASSTLGESTDTQYF

j_gene: TRBJ1-1
abundance: .
d_gene: TRBD1
v_gene: TRBV5-1
CDR3nt: TGCGCCAGCAGCGTGGACAGGTGGGGAGGCAAAGCTTTCTTT
CDR3aa: CASSVDRWGGKAFF